The clone carrying this TCR beta chain has at least ten counts. Antigen specificity is unknown. The data derive from a study of T-cell reconstitution after alpha-beta-depleted transplantation in children. For TCRbeta, the library was prepared with unique molecular identifiers. TCRdb called the PCR reads again in MiXCR, with one record for every CDR3 protein. In the table there are tens of thousands of distinct CDR3 sequences, approximately 5% of which are singletons. V lost 5 bases, J lost 6 bases, and 11 bases lay in between. The CDR3 has 13 amino acids. Study-level results: The main origin of T-cell counts and diversity one year after transplant was newly produced T cells. Roughly two months post-transplant, alpha-beta T cells reportedly originated from several hundred graft clones that had expanded. Some patients owed their high day-60 TCRbeta diversity to surviving recipient T cells and thymic progenitors.

This sequence originates from a boy younger than two who had a stem cell transplant for acute myeloid leukemia, so the T cells may come from the graft donor. The chain employs TRBV12-3 or TRBV12-4 and TRBJ1-5; D remains ambiguous. The input for sequencing was PBMCs, mostly from graft donor cells, taken 180 days after TCRalphabeta/CD19-depleted stem cell transplant. DNA of the CDR3: TGTGCCAGCAGTGTCCGGGTAGGTCAGCCCCAGCATTTT. Translated, it gives CASSVRVGQPQHF.